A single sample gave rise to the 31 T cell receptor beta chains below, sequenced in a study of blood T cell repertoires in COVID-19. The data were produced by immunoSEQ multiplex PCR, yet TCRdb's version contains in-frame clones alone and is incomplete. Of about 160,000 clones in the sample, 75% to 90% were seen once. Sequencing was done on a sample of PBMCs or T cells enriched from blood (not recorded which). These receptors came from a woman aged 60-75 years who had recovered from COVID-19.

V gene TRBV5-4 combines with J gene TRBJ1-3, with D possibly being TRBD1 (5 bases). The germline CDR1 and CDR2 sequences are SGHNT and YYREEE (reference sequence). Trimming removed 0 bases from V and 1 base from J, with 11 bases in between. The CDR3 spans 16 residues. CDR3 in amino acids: CASSLVSGRSGNTIYF. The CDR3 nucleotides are TGTGCCAGCAGCTTGGTTTCAGGGCGGTCTGGAAACACCATATATTTT.

The CDR3 protein is CASNKGARHSNSPLHF. The CDR3 DNA reads TGTGCCAGCAATAAGGGGGCGAGACACTCTAATTCACCCCTCCACTTT. The rearrangement uses TRBV6-6 and TRBJ1-6; the match to TRBD1 covers 7 bases. Germline V CDR1 and CDR2: MNHNY, SVGAGI (reference sequence). This CDR3 has 16 amino acids. The V gene end was trimmed by 7 bases and the J gene end by 6 bases; junction bases not matched to a gene: 12.

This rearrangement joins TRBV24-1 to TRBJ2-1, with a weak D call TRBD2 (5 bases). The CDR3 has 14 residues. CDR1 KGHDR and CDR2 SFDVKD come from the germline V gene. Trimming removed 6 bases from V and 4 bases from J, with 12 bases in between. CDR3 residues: CATSLGEGYNEQFF. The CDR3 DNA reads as TGTGCCACCAGTCTCGGGGAAGGATACAATGAGCAGTTCTTC.

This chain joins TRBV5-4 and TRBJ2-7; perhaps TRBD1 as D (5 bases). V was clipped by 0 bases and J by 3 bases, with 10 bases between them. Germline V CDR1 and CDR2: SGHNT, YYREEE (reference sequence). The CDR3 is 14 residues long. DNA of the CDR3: TGTGCCAGCAGCTTGGACAGGAGTTACTACGAGCAGTACTTC. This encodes CASSLDRSYYEQYF.

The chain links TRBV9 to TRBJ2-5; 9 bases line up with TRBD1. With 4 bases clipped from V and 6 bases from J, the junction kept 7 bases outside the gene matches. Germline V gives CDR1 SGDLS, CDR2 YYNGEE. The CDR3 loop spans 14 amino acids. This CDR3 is CASSPTGGGKTQYF. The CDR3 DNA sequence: TGTGCCAGCAGCCCAACAGGGGGCGGAAAGACCCAGTACTTC.

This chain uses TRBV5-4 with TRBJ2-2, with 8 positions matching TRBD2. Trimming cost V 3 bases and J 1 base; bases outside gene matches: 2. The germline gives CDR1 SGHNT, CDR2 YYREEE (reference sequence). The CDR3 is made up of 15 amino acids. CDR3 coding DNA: TGTGCCAGCAGCTATGCGGGGGGGAACACCGGGGAGCTGTTTTTT. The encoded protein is CASSYAGGNTGELFF.

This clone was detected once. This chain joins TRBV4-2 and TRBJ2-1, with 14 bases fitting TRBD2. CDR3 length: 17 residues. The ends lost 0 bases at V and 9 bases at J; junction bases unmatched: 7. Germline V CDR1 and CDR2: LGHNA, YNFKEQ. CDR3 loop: CASSQETRTSGGFEQFF. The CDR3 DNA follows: TGTGCCAGCAGCCAAGAGACCAGGACTAGCGGGGGGTTTGAGCAGTTCTTC.

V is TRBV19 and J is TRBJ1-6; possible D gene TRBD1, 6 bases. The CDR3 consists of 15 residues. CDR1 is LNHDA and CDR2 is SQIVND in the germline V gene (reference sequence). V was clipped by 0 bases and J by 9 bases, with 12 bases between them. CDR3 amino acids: CASSIEHRVSSPLHF. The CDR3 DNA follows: TGTGCCAGTAGTATAGAGCACAGGGTCAGTTCACCCCTCCACTTT.

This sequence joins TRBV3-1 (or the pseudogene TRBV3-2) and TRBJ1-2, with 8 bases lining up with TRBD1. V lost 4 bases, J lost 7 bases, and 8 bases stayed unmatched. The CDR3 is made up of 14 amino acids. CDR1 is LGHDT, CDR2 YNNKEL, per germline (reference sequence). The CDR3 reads CASSPSQGALGYTF. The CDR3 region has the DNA TGTGCCAGCAGCCCCAGCCAGGGGGCTCTTGGCTACACCTTC.

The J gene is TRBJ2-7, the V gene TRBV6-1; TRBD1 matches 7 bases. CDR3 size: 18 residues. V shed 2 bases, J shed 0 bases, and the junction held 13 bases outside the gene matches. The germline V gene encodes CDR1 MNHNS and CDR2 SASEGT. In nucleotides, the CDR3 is TGTGCCAGCAGTGAAAGGTTCGGCACCAGGGGGAGCTCCTACGAGCAGTACTTC. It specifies CASSERFGTRGSSYEQYF.

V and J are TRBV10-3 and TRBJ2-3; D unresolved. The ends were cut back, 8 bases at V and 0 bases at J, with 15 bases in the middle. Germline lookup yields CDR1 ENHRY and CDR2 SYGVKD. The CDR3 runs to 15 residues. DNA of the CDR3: TGTGCCATCCTGTCTGAGGTTCCTAGCACAGATACGCAGTATTTT. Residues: CAILSEVPSTDTQYF.

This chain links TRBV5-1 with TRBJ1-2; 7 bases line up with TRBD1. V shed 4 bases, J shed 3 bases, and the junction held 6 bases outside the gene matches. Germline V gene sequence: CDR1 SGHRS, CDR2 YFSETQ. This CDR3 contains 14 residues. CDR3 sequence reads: CASSGQVGDYGYTF. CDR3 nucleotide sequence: TGCGCCAGCAGCGGACAGGTGGGGGACTATGGCTACACCTTC.

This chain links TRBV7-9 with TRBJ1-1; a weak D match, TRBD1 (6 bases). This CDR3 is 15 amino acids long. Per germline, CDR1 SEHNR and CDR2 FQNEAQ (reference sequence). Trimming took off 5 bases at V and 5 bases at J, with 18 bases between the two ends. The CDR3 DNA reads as TGTGCCAGCAGCGCCCAACAGGAGAGGGGGACTGAAGCTTTCTTT. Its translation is CASSAQQERGTEAFF.

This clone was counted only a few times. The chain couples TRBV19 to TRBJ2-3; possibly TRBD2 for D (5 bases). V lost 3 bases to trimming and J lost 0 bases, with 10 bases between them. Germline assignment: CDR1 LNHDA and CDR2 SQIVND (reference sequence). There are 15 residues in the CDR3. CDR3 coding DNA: TGTGCCAGTAGTATCGGCGGCGGGAGCACAGATACGCAGTATTTT. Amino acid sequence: CASSIGGGSTDTQYF.

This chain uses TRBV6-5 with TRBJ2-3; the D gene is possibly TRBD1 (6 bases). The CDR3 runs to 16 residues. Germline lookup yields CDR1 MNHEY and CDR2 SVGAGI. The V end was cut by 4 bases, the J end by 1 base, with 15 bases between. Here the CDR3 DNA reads TGTGCCAGCAGTTCGCTCAGGGGATTCGGCACAGATACGCAGTATTTT. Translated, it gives CASSSLRGFGTDTQYF.

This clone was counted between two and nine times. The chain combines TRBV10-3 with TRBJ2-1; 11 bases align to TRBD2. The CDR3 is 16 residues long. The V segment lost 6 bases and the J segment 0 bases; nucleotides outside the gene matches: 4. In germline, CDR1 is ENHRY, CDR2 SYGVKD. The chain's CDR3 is CAIRGTSGSSYNEQFF. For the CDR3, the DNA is TGTGCCATCAGGGGGACTAGCGGTAGCTCCTACAATGAGCAGTTCTTC.

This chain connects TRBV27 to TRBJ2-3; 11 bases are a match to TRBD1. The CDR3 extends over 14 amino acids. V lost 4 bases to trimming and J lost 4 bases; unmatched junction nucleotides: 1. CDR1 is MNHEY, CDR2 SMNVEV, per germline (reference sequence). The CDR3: CASSWDRGSDTQYF. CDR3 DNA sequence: TGTGCCAGCAGTTGGGACAGGGGGTCAGATACGCAGTATTTT.

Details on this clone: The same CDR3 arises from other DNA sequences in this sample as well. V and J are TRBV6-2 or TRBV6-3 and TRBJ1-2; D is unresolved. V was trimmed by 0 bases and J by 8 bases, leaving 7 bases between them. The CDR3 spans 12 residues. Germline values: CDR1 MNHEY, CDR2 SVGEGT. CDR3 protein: CASSYSSGGYTF. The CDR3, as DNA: TGTGCCAGCAGTTACTCGTCCGGGGGCTACACCTTC.

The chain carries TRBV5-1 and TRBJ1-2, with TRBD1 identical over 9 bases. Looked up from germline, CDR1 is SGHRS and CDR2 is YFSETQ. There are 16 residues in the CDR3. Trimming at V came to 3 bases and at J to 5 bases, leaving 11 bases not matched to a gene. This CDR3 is CASSSKTGGVYYGYTF. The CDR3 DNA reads TGCGCCAGCAGCTCAAAAACAGGGGGCGTTTATTATGGCTACACCTTC.

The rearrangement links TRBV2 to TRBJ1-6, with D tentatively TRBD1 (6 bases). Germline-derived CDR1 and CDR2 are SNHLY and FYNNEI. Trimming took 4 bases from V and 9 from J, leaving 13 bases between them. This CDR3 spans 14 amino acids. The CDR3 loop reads CASSVTGSLSPLHF. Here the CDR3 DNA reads TGTGCCAGCAGTGTTACAGGGAGCCTTTCACCCCTCCACTTT.

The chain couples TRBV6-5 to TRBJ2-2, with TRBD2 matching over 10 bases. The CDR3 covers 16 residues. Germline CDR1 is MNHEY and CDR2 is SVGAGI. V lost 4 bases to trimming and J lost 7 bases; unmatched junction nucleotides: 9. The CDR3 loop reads CASSSQRGGHVGELFF. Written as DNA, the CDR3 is TGTGCCAGCAGTTCCCAGCGGGGGGGCCACGTCGGGGAGCTGTTTTTT.

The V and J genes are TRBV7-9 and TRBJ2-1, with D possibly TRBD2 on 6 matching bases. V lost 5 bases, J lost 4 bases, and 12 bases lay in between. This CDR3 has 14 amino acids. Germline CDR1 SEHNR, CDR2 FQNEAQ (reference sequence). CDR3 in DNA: TGTGCCAGCAGCCGAGGAGGGACTTACAATGAGCAGTTCTTC. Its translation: CASSRGGTYNEQFF.

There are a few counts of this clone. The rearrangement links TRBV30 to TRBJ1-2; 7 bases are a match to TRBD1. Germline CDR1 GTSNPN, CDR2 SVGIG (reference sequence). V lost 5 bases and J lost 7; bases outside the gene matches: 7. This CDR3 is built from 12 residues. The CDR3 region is CAWGRGSRGYTF. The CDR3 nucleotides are TGTGCCTGGGGCAGGGGGAGTCGTGGCTACACCTTC.

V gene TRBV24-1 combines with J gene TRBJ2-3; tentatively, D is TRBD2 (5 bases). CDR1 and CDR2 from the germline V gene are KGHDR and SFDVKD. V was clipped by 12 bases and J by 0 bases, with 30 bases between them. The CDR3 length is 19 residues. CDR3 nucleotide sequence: TGTGCCGCTATGCCCTTCGGGGAATGGCCGTCTGTTAGCACAGATACGCAGTATTTT. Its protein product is CAAMPFGEWPSVSTDTQYF.

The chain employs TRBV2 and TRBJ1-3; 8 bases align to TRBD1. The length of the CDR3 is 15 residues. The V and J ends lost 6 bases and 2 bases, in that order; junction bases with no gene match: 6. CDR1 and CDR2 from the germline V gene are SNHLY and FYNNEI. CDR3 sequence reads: CASSTDRVPGNTIYF. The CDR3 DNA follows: TGTGCCAGCAGCACGGACAGGGTACCTGGAAACACCATATATTTT.

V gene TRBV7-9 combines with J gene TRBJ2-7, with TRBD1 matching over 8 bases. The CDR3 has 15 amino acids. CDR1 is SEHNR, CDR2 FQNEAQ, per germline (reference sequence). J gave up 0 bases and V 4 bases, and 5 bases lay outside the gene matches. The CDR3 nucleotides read TGTGCCAGCAGCTCAAGGGGACAGGTCTCCTACGAGCAGTACTTC. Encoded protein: CASSSRGQVSYEQYF. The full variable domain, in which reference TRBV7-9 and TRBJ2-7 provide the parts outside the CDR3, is DTGVSQNPRHKITKRGQNVTFRCDPISEHNRLYWYRQTLGQGPEFLTYFQNEAQLEKSRLLSDRFSAERPKGSFSTLEIQRTEQGDSAMYLCASSSRGQVSYEQYFGPGTRLTVT.

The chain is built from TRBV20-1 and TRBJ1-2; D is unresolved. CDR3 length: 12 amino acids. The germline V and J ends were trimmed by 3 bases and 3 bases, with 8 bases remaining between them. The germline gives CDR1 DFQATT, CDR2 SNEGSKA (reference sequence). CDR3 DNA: TGCAGTGCTAGTTACGGGGACTATGGCTACACCTTC. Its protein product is CSASYGDYGYTF.

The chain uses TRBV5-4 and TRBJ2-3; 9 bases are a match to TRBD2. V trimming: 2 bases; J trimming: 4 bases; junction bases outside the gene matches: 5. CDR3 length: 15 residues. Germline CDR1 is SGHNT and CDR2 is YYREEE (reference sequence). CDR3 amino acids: CASSFAGGHADTQYF. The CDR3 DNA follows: TGTGCCAGCAGCTTTGCGGGGGGGCACGCAGATACGCAGTATTTT.

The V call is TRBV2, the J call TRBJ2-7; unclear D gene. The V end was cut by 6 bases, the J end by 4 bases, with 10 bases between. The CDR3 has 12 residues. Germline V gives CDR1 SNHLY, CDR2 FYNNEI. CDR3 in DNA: TGTGCCAGCAGCCTCGAGAGGTACGAGCAGTACTTC. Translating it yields CASSLERYEQYF.

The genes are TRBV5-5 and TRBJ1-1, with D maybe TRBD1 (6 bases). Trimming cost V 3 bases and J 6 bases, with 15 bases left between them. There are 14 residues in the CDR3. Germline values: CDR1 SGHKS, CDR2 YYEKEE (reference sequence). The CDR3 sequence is CASSWTPGGSEAFF. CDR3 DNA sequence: TGTGCCAGCAGCTGGACCCCTGGGGGCTCTGAAGCTTTCTTT.

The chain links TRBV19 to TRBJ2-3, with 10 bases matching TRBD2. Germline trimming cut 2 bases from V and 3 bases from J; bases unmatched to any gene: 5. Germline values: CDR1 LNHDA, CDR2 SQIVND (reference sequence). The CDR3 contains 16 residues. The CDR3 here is CASSINSGGHTDTQYF. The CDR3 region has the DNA TGTGCCAGTAGTATAAATAGCGGGGGGCATACAGATACGCAGTATTTT. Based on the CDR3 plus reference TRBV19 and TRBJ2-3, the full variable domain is DGGITQSPKYLFRKEGQNVTLSCEQNLNHDAMYWYRQDPGQGLRLIYYSQIVNDFQKGDIAEGYSVSREKKESFPLTVTSAQKNPTAFYLCASSINSGGHTDTQYFGPGTRLTVL.